This T cell receptor (beta chain) was captured in a study of blood T cell repertoires in COVID-19. The assay was immunoSEQ multiplex PCR, and TCRdb's table has in-frame clones only and misses some. Of more than 250,000 clones in the sample, around 90% were seen once. The sequencing sample was made of peripheral blood. This TCR was recovered from a woman between 45 and 65 years old with COVID-19, enrolled during active disease.

CDR3 protein: CASSEAHLFVGLAAGGGTDTQYF. Written as DNA, the CDR3 is TGTGCCAGCAGTGAAGCGCATCTATTCGTTGGTTTAGCGGCAGGGGGTGGCACAGATACGCAGTATTTT. This sequence joins TRBV2 and TRBJ2-3; a weak D match, TRBD1 (7 bases). Germline CDR1 and CDR2: SNHLY and FYNNEI. The V and J ends lost 0 bases and 1 base respectively, with 32 bases between them. The CDR3 sequence is 23 residues long.